These T cell receptor beta chains were read from a single sample in a study of blood T cell repertoires in COVID-19. Data came from immunoSEQ multiplex PCR; TCRdb stores just in-frame clones and leaves some out. The profile shows 300,000 to 450,000 clones, approximately 89% of them singletons. Source material: peripheral blood. Source of these receptors: a woman aged 55-69 years with COVID-19, enrolled during active disease. Each CDR3 is given with its conserved first and last residue. Each record gives: D gene, J gene, V gene, clone size, CDR3 protein, CDR3 DNA. The D gene is left open where the match is weak. Part of the rows lack a size; the others show once, few, many or a class for expanded clones.

. | TRBJ1-4 | TRBV11-2 | . | CASSFNFRTEKLFF | TGTGCCAGCAGCTTCAACTTTCGTACCGAAAAACTGTTTTTT
. | TRBJ2-2 | TRBV6-1 | . | CASSDMTSPGELFF | TGTGCCAGCAGTGATATGACTAGTCCCGGGGAGCTGTTTTTT
TRBD1 | TRBJ1-2 | TRBV19 | . | CASSRQGRDYGYTF | TGTGCCAGTAGTAGACAGGGAAGAGACTATGGCTACACCTTC
. | TRBJ2-1 | TRBV24-1 | once | CATPRDTYNEQFF | TGTGCCACACCCCGGGACACCTACAATGAGCAGTTCTTC
. | TRBJ2-5 | TRBV5-6 | once | CASSLASQETQYF | TGTGCCAGCAGCTTGGCTAGCCAAGAGACCCAGTACTTC
TRBD1 | TRBJ2-7 | TRBV19 | . | CASNDPGTGTYEQYF | TGTGCCAGCAACGACCCTGGGACAGGGACTTACGAGCAGTACTTC
. | TRBJ2-5 | TRBV18 | . | CASSPSQGETQYF | TGTGCCAGCTCACCGTCACAGGGAGAGACCCAGTACTTC
. | TRBJ1-2 | TRBV7-8 | . | CASSFHTDYGYTF | TGTGCCAGCAGCTTTCATACAGATTATGGCTACACCTTC
. | TRBJ1-4 | TRBV27 | . | CASSQFTRGEKLFF | TGTGCCAGCAGTCAATTTACCCGGGGTGAAAAACTGTTTTTT
. | TRBJ2-2 | TRBV6-5 | . | CASSLAGVNTGELFF | TGTGCCAGCAGTTTGGCGGGTGTGAACACCGGGGAGCTGTTTTTT
. | TRBJ2-2 | TRBV15 | once | CATSLTLIQGTGELFF | TGTGCCACCAGCCTGACTTTGATCCAGGGCACCGGGGAGCTGTTTTTT
. | TRBJ2-1 | TRBV12-3/TRBV12-4 | . | CASRHTQGYEQFF | TGTGCCAGCCGACACACCCAGGGTTATGAGCAGTTCTTC
TRBD2 | TRBJ2-3 | TRBV5-1 | . | CASSLTSGGTDTQYF | TGCGCCAGCAGCTTGACTAGCGGGGGCACAGATACGCAGTATTTT
. | TRBJ1-1 | TRBV29-1 | . | CSVLSGGSANEAFF | TGCAGCGTCCTGTCGGGGGGAAGTGCGAATGAAGCTTTCTTT
TRBD1 | TRBJ2-7 | TRBV27 | . | CASSQTGGYLSYEQYF | TGTGCCAGCAGTCAGACAGGGGGCTACCTCTCCTACGAGCAGTACTTC
. | TRBJ1-1 | TRBV6-4 | . | CASSTGRNTEAFF | TGTGCCAGCAGCACAGGAAGGAACACTGAAGCTTTCTTT
TRBD1 | TRBJ2-1 | TRBV7-3 | . | CASSPGAAGGINEQFF | TGTGCCAGCAGCCCCGGGGCGGCAGGGGGAATCAATGAGCAGTTCTTC
. | TRBJ1-4 | TRBV6-4 | . | CASSLEQGRGEKLFF | TGTGCCAGCAGTCTGGAACAGGGTAGAGGAGAAAAACTGTTTTTT
TRBD1 | TRBJ2-1 | TRBV18 | . | CASSPTTTGQAVRRQFF | TGTGCCAGCTCACCAACTACAACGGGACAGGCCGTGCGTAGGCAGTTCTTC
TRBD1 | TRBJ1-2 | TRBV7-2 | . | CASSLDRAFLNYGYTF | TGTGCCAGCAGCCTTGACAGGGCTTTCTTAAACTATGGCTACACCTTC
. | TRBJ1-5 | TRBV28 | . | CASSSSGVSNQPQHF | TGTGCCAGCAGTTCCTCGGGGGTGAGCAATCAGCCCCAGCATTTT
. | TRBJ1-2 | TRBV5-1 | . | CASSLIQAGLFGGYTF | TGCGCCAGCAGCTTGATCCAGGCTGGGCTCTTTGGGGGCTACACCTTC
TRBD1 | TRBJ1-4 | TRBV6-5 | . | CASSPGTGGGKLFF | TGTGCCAGCAGCCCCGGGACAGGGGGTGGAAAACTGTTTTTT